Following are 3 T cell receptor beta chains from one sample sequenced in a study of blood T cell repertoires in COVID-19. Generated by immunoSEQ multiplex PCR, the TCRdb table keeps only in-frame clones and is missing some. The data contain fewer than 350,000 clones, 80% to 90% of them singletons. The specimen was PBMCs or T cells enriched from blood (not recorded which). These receptor sequences come from a man aged 30-40 years who had recovered from COVID-19.

The genes are TRBV7-9 and TRBJ1-6; 9 nucleotides align to TRBD1. This CDR3 has 14 residues. From germline, CDR1 is SEHNR and CDR2 FQNEAQ (reference sequence). V was clipped by 5 bases and J by 9 bases; unmatched bases: 5. DNA for the CDR3: TGTGCCAGCAGCATGGGACAGGGTGTTTCACCCCTCCACTTT. This translates into CASSMGQGVSPLHF. The full variable domain, rest sourced from reference TRBV7-9 and TRBJ1-6, is DTGVSQNPRHKITKRGQNVTFRCDPISEHNRLYWYRQTLGQGPEFLTYFQNEAQLEKSRLLSDRFSAERPKGSFSTLEIQRTEQGDSAMYLCASSMGQGVSPLHFGNGTRLTVT.

The rearrangement uses TRBV19 and TRBJ1-4; D remains unclear. This CDR3 is 12 amino acids long. Germline assignment: CDR1 LNHDA and CDR2 SQIVND (reference sequence). The germline V and J ends were trimmed by 1 base and 7 bases, with 4 bases remaining between them. As DNA, the CDR3 is TGTGCCAGTAGTATAGCCGGTGAAAAACTGTTTTTT. Translation gives CASSIAGEKLFF.

The genes are TRBV7-9 and TRBJ1-6; TRBD1 agrees at 8 bases. The germline V gene encodes CDR1 SEHNR and CDR2 FQNEAQ (reference sequence). Trimming at V came to 7 bases and at J to 7 bases, leaving 6 bases not matched to a gene. The CDR3 spans 14 residues. The CDR3 loop reads CASTPTGANSPLHF. CDR3 DNA sequence: TGTGCCAGCACCCCGACAGGGGCGAATTCACCCCTCCACTTT.